The 26 T cell receptor beta chains listed next were all sequenced from one sample in a study of CXCR3-negative and CXCR3-positive naive CD8 T cells. The study, taken as a whole, reports: More hydrophobic TRB CDR3s were found in CXCR3-positive naive cells than in CXCR3-negative naive cells.

UMI labels and 5' RACE were used to prepare the TRB cDNA libraries. TCRdb reworked the 5' RACE reads into one entry per CDR3 protein, no DNA. Its table records under 150,000 distinct CDR3 sequences. These TCRs are of unknown antigen specificity. Input material: naive CXCR3+ CD8+ T cells from blood. Subset in this sample: CD45RO-CCR7+CD27+CD95- naive CD8+ T cells expressing CXCR3 (TNR3+). The receptors here all came from a human donor in good health. Some clones in this sample may be carry-over from other donors' samples.

V and J are TRBV5-5 and TRBJ1-1; TCRdb designates TRBD1, a call that cannot be tested without DNA. Germline-derived CDR1 and CDR2 are SGHKS and YYEKEE (reference sequence). The CDR3 spans 12 residues. The CDR3 loop is CASTREGSEAFF.

This chain uses TRBV19 with TRBJ2-1; the D gene TCRdb calls, TRBD1, cannot be checked with no DNA. Germline V CDR1 and CDR2: LNHDA, SQIVND (reference sequence). The CDR3 has 14 residues. The CDR3 spells CASSIRTGHNEQFF. The full variable domain, with the rest looked up from reference TRBV19 and TRBJ2-1, is DGGITQSPKYLFRKEGQNVTLSCEQNLNHDAMYWYRQDPGQGLRLIYYSQIVNDFQKGDIAEGYSVSREKKESFPLTVTSAQKNPTAFYLCASSIRTGHNEQFFGPGTRLTVL.

The chain combines TRBV27 with TRBJ2-1; TCRdb designates TRBD2, a call that cannot be tested without DNA. CDR1 MNHEY and CDR2 SMNVEV come from the germline V gene (reference sequence). The CDR3 has 12 residues. This chain's CDR3 is CASSFGRNEQFF.

V usage is TRBV21-1 and J usage is TRBJ2-7; absent DNA, TCRdb's TRBD2 call cannot be checked. TRBV21-1 represents a pseudogene. This CDR3 region has 22 residues. The CDR3: CASSCLLAGRRKGKILVYEQYF.

This rearrangement joins TRBV28 to TRBJ1-5; TCRdb selects TRBD1, and the lack of DNA leaves this call unchecked. The CDR3 spans 14 residues. The germline V gene has CDR1 MDHEN and CDR2 SYDVKM. CDR3 in amino acids: CASSFYSRGQPQHF.

V gene TRBV28 combines with J gene TRBJ2-7; no DNA is available, so the TRBD1 call from TCRdb remains unchecked. The CDR3 extends over 13 amino acids. Per the germline V gene, CDR1 is MDHEN and CDR2 is SYDVKM. The CDR3 sequence: CATLSRVSYEQYF.

This sequence joins TRBV7-3 and TRBJ2-7; the D call from TCRdb, TRBD1, cannot be confirmed without DNA. Looked up from germline, CDR1 is SGHTA and CDR2 is FQGTGA. The CDR3 extends over 14 amino acids. The CDR3 sequence is CASSLTGQGGEQYF.

This chain connects TRBV20-1 to TRBJ2-3; TCRdb's D call, TRBD1, is unchecked because there is no DNA. Germline V gene sequence: CDR1 DFQATT, CDR2 SNEGSKA (reference sequence). The length of the CDR3 is 16 residues. The CDR3 loop reads CSARDRGQGRPDTQYF.

This CDR3 reads CASSFGRDVNENYGYTF. This sequence joins TRBV5-1 and TRBJ1-2; absent DNA, TCRdb's TRBD1 call cannot be checked. In germline, CDR1 is SGHRS, CDR2 YFSETQ. The CDR3 is 17 amino acids.

This chain links TRBV28 with TRBJ1-5; the TCRdb call, TRBD1, lacks DNA for checking. The CDR3 is made up of 15 amino acids. The germline CDR1 and CDR2 sequences are MDHEN and SYDVKM. The CDR3 sequence is CASSLWEGGNQPQHF.

The V and J genes are TRBV7-9 and TRBJ2-1; the TCRdb D gene call, TRBD2, has no DNA to confirm it. The V gene's germline CDR1 is SEHNR and CDR2 FQNEAQ (reference sequence). CDR3 size: 13 residues. The CDR3: CASSTTSPSEQFF.

This CDR3 is CASSFPPGSGSQETQYF. The rearrangement uses TRBV12-3 or TRBV12-4 and TRBJ2-5; the D call of TRBD2 rests on TCRdb alone, since no DNA is present to check it. The CDR3 is made up of 17 amino acids.

The chain joins TRBV7-2 to TRBJ1-5; TCRdb's D call, TRBD1, is unchecked because there is no DNA. Germline lookup yields CDR1 SGHTA and CDR2 FQGNSA. The CDR3 has 18 residues. This CDR3 reads CASSLGTGAPVGNQPQHF.

This chain connects TRBV15 to TRBJ1-5. Germline values: CDR1 LNHNV, CDR2 YYDKDF (reference sequence). The length of the CDR3 is 16 residues. The CDR3 protein is CATSREEGGTGQPQHF.

The J gene is TRBJ2-7, the V gene TRBV2; TCRdb's D call, TRBD2, is unchecked because there is no DNA. Per the germline V gene, CDR1 is SNHLY and CDR2 is FYNNEI. The CDR3 consists of 16 residues. The CDR3 spells CASSARLAGNLYEQYF.

This chain uses TRBV6-6 with TRBJ2-6; the D call from TCRdb, TRBD1, cannot be confirmed without DNA. Germline V CDR1 and CDR2: MNHNY, SVGAGI (reference sequence). The CDR3 sequence is 16 residues long. CDR3 in amino acids: CASSTPDRLGANVLTF.

The V call is TRBV29-1, the J call TRBJ2-7; the TRBD2 assignment by TCRdb is unverifiable without DNA. CDR1 is SQVTM and CDR2 is ANQGSEA in the germline V gene. This CDR3 region has 15 residues. CDR3 residues: CSVDRYEGPLYEQYF.

The chain employs TRBV20-1 and TRBJ2-1; TCRdb reports TRBD2, a call that lacks DNA to check it against. The CDR3 sequence is 15 residues long. Germline V gene data show CDR1 as DFQATT and CDR2 as SNEGSKA (reference sequence). The CDR3 sequence: CSARDGSISYNEQFF.

The chain employs TRBV5-6 and TRBJ2-5; TCRdb picks TRBD2, but there is no DNA to check that call. The CDR3 is made up of 15 amino acids. The germline CDR1 and CDR2 sequences are SGHDT and YYEEEE. The CDR3 sequence: CASSSTSGYQETQYF. Supplemented by reference TRBV5-6 and TRBJ2-5, the full variable domain reads DAGVTQSPTHLIKTRGQQVTLRCSPKSGHDTVSWYQQALGQGPQFIFQYYEEEERQRGNFPDRFSGHQFPNYSSELNVNALLLGDSALYLCASSSTSGYQETQYFGPGTRLLVL.

The V gene is TRBV20-1, the J gene TRBJ2-3; no DNA is available, so the TRBD1 call from TCRdb remains unchecked. There are 15 residues in the CDR3. CDR1 is DFQATT and CDR2 is SNEGSKA in the germline V gene (reference sequence). This CDR3 reads CSARDLRQGADTQYF.

CDR3 residues: CASSNRDRRLAANNEQFF. This sequence joins TRBV21-1 and TRBJ2-1; as DNA is missing, the TRBD1 call by TCRdb cannot be tested. TRBV21-1 is a documented pseudogene. CDR3 length: 18 residues.

The V call is TRBV4-1, the J call TRBJ2-1; the D call from TCRdb, TRBD2, cannot be confirmed without DNA. The V gene's germline CDR1 is MGHRA and CDR2 YSYEKL. The CDR3 contains 16 residues. The CDR3 here is CASSPQRGGSYNEQFF.

V usage is TRBV7-9 and J usage is TRBJ2-3; TCRdb names TRBD1, which stays unverified in the absence of DNA. Germline-derived CDR1 and CDR2 are SEHNR and FQNEAQ (reference sequence). The CDR3 is made up of 13 amino acids. CDR3 sequence reads: CASSSGDTDTQYF.

The V gene is TRBV28, the J gene TRBJ2-3; as DNA is missing, the TRBD1 call by TCRdb cannot be tested. The CDR3 totals 17 residues. CDR1 and CDR2 (germline): MDHEN, SYDVKM. CDR3 protein: CASSFYQPGRFTDTQYF. Full variable domain (outside the CDR3, taken from reference TRBV28 and TRBJ2-3): DVKVTQSSRYLVKRTGEKVFLECVQDMDHENMFWYRQDPGLGLRLIYFSYDVKMKEKGDIPEGYSVSREKKERFSLILESASTNQTSMYLCASSFYQPGRFTDTQYFGPGTRLTVL.

V gene TRBV7-3 combines with J gene TRBJ2-3; TCRdb indicates TRBD2, and absent DNA this call remains unverified. The germline V gene encodes CDR1 SGHTA and CDR2 FQGTGA. The CDR3 loop spans 17 amino acids. CDR3 sequence reads: CASSPGTSGVSTDTQYF.

The chain employs TRBV27 and TRBJ2-6; TCRdb's assignment of TRBD1 cannot be checked, as there is no DNA. CDR1 is MNHEY and CDR2 is SMNVEV in the germline V gene (reference sequence). The CDR3 has 19 residues. CDR3 residues: CASSSYRGRFSGGANVLTF.